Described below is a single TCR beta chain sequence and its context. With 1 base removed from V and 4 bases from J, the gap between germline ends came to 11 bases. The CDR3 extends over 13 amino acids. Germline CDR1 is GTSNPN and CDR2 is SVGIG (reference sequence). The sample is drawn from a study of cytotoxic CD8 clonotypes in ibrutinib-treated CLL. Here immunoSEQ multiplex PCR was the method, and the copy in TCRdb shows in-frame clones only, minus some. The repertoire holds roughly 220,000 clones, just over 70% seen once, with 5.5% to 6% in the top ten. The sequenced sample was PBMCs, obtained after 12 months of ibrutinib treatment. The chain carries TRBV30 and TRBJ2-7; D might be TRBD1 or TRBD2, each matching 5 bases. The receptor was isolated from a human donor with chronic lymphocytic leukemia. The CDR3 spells CAWSAGWGYEQYF. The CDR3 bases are TGTGCCTGGAGTGCCGGTTGGGGGTACGAGCAGTACTTC. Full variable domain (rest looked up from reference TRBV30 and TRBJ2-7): SQTIHQWPATLVQPVGSPLSLECTVEGTSNPNLYWYRQAAGRGLQLLFYSVGIGQISSEVPQNLSASRPQDRQFILSSKKLLLSDSGFYLCAWSAGWGYEQYFGPGTRLTVT.